This T cell receptor (beta chain) derives from a study of beta chain features in type 1 diabetes. The study, taken as a whole, reports: Patients and controls would be equally affected if PCR favored shorter templates.

Donors contributed one heparinised blood draw apiece, averaging roughly 0.12 L. This clone has just a few counts. Its antigen is still unknown. Expressed TCRB transcripts were sequenced because the isolated RNA had all been reverse transcribed beforehand. The data were produced by immunoSEQ multiplex PCR, yet TCRdb's version contains in-frame clones alone and is incomplete. Seen here are hundreds of thousands of clones, roughly 15% observed once, and the top ten hold around 0.02%. The sequence came from a woman between 18 and 29 years old in good health. Source material: naive CD4+ T cells from blood.

CDR3 sequence reads: CASSPTSRTDYGYTF. The CDR3 bases are TGTGCCAGCTCACCGACTTCACGGACAGACTATGGCTACACCTTC. The gene calls are TRBV18 and TRBJ1-2, with a weak D call TRBD1 (6 bases). CDR1 and CDR2 from the germline V gene are KGHSH and LQKENI. The V gene lost 3 bases and the J gene lost 3 bases, with 14 bases spanning the gap. The CDR3 sequence is 15 residues long. The full variable domain, with the rest looked up from reference TRBV18 and TRBJ1-2, is NAGVMQNPRHLVRRRGQEARLRCSPMKGHSHVYWYRQLPEEGLKFMVYLQKENIIDESGMPKERFSAEFPKEGPSILRIQQVVRGDSAAYFCASSPTSRTDYGYTFGSGTRLTVV.